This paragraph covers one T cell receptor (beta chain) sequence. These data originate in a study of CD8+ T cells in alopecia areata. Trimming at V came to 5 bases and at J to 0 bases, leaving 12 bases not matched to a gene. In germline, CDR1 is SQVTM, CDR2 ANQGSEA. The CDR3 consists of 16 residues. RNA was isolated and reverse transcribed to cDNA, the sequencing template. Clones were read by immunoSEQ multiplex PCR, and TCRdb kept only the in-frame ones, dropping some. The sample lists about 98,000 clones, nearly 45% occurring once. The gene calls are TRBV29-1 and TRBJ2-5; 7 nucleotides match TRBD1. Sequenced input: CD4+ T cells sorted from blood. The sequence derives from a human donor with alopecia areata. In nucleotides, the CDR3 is TGCAGCGTTCCCAGCCGCGGACAGGAGAACCAAGAGACCCAGTACTTC. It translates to CSVPSRGQENQETQYF.